This T cell receptor beta chain came from a study of T cell responses to AZD1222 COVID-19 vaccine. Study findings and constraints: Clonal diversity was possibly underestimated, and the donors were mostly white British, with more females.

The V gene lost 5 bases and the J gene lost 4 bases, with 14 bases spanning the gap. The CDR3 has 14 amino acids. From germline, CDR1 is MGHDK and CDR2 SYGVNS. Of note for this clone: The antigen is unknown.

Clones were sequenced by immunoSEQ multiplex PCR, and TCRdb holds only the in-frame ones, with some missing. This table holds some 130,000 clones, about 91% found once. The chain links TRBV25-1 to TRBJ2-5; D possibly corresponds to TRBD1 (6 bases). This clonotype was obtained from an adult in good health. The sample in question was peripheral blood, obtained on day 0 of AZD1222 vaccination. The CDR3 bases are TGTGCCAGCAGTTGGAACAGGGATGCAGAGACCCAGTACTTC. It yields the protein CASSWNRDAETQYF. The whole variable domain, remainder taken from reference TRBV25-1 and TRBJ2-5, is EADIYQTPRYLVIGTGKKITLECSQTMGHDKMYWYQQDPGMELHLIHYSYGVNSTEKGDLSSESTVSRIRTEHFPLTLESARPSHTSQYLCASSWNRDAETQYFGPGTRLLVL.